The clone carrying this TCR beta chain was observed a few times. The antigen remains undetermined. The CDR3 is 15 amino acids. Germline V gene sequence: CDR1 SGDLS, CDR2 YYNGEE. V was clipped by 0 bases and J by 3 bases; unmatched bases: 4. The entry originates in a study of glioma-infiltrating T cells. Using RNA template, CDR3s of TCR alpha and beta were amplified with iRepertoire arm-PCR. TCRdb redid the calling of the multiplex PCR reads with MiXCR, one entry per CDR3 protein. Of approximately 120,000 distinct CDR3 sequences listed, roughly 25% were seen once; the top ten hold 15%. Findings and caveats of the study: Above-expected tissue-blood divergence occurred in all gliomas, most in low-grade ones. Only very few CDR3 sequences appeared in both tissue and blood.

The V gene is TRBV9, the J gene TRBJ2-7, with 9 positions matching TRBD1. What was sequenced was glioma tissue, nonneoplastic brain tissue, or PBMCs (not recorded which). The receptor was isolated from a human donor with low-grade glioma or glioblastoma, undergoing nonglioma brain surgery, or in good health (not recorded which). CDR3 residues: CASSVGGTGSYEQYF. CDR3 coding DNA: TGTGCCAGCAGCGTAGGGGGGACAGGGAGCTACGAGCAGTACTTC.